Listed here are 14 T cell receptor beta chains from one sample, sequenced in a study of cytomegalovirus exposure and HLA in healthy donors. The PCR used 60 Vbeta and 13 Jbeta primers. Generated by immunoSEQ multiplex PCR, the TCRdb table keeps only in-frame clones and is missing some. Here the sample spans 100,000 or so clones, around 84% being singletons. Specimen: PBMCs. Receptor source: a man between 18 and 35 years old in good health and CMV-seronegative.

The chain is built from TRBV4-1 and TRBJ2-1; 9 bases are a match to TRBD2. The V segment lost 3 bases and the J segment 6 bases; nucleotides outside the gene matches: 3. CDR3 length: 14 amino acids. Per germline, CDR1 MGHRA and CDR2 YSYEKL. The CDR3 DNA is TGCGCCAGCAGCCAGCGGGAGGGCCTCAATGAGCAGTTCTTC. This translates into CASSQREGLNEQFF.

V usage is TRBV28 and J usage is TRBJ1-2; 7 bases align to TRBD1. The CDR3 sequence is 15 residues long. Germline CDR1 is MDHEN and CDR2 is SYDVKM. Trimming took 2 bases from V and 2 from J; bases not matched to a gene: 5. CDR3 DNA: TGTGCCAGCAGTTTAGGAGGGACAGCAAACTATGGCTACACCTTC. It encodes CASSLGGTANYGYTF.

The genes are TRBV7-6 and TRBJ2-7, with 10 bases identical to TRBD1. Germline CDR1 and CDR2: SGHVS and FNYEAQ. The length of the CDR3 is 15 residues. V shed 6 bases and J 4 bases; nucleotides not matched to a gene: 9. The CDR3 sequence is CASSQRQGAGYEQYF. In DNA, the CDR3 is TGTGCCAGCAGTCAAAGACAGGGGGCAGGGTACGAGCAGTACTTC.

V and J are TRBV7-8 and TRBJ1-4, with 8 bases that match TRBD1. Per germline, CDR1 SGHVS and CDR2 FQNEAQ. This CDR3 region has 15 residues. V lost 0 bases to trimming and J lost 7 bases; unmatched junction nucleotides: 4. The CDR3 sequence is CASSLAAGGVEKLFF. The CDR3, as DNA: TGTGCCAGCAGCTTAGCGGCAGGGGGCGTTGAAAAACTGTTTTTT.

CDR3 amino acids: CASSHGTGVQGYTF. The CDR3 nucleotides are TGTGCCAGCAGCCATGGGACAGGGGTTCAGGGCTACACCTTC. The chain combines TRBV5-4 with TRBJ1-2, with TRBD1 matching over 10 bases. The V gene's germline CDR1 is SGHNT and CDR2 YYREEE (reference sequence). This CDR3 spans 14 amino acids. The junction had 8 bases not matched to a gene; V was cut back by 4 bases and J by 8 bases.

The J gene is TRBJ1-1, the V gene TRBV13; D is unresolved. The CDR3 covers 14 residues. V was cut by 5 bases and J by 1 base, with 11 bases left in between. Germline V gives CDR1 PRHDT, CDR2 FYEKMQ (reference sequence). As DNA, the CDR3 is TGTGCCAGCAGCCTCACACAGCAGAACACTGAAGCTTTCTTT. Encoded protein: CASSLTQQNTEAFF.

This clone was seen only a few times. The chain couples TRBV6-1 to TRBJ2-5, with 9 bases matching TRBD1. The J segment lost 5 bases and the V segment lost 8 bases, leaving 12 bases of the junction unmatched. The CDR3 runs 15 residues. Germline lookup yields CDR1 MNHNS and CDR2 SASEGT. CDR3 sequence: CASLSTGTGRETQYF. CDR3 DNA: TGTGCCAGCCTTAGTACCGGGACAGGGAGGGAGACCCAGTACTTC.

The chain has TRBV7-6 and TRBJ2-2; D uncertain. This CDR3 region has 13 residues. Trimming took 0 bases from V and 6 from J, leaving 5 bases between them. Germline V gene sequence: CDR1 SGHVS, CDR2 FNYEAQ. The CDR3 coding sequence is TGTGCCAGCAGCTTAGCCAGTCCCGGGGAGCTGTTTTTT. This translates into CASSLASPGELFF. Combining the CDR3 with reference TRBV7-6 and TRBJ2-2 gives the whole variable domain GAGVSQSPRYKVTKRGQDVALRCDPISGHVSLYWYRQALGQGPEFLTYFNYEAQQDKSGLPNDRFSAERPEGSISTLTIQRTEQRDSAMYRCASSLASPGELFFGEGSRLTVL.

CDR3 DNA sequence: TGTGCCAGCAGCTTAGACCTCTACTACAATGAGCAGTTCTTC. Translating it yields CASSLDLYYNEQFF. The rearrangement uses TRBV7-6 and TRBJ2-1; no firm D call. Germline CDR1 reads SGHVS; CDR2 reads FNYEAQ. With 1 base removed from V and 3 bases from J, the gap between germline ends came to 7 bases. This CDR3 is built from 14 residues.

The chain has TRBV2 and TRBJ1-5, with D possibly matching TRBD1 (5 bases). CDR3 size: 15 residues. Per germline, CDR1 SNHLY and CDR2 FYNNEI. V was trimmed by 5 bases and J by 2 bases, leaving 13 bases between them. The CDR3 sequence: CASSRAGSGNQPQHF. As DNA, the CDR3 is TGTGCCAGCAGTAGGGCAGGGTCGGGCAATCAGCCCCAGCATTTT.

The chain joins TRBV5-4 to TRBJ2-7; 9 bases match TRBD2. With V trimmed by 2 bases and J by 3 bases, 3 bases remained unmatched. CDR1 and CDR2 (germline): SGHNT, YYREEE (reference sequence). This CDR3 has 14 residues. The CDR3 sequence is CASSFSGRRYEQYF. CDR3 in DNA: TGTGCCAGCAGCTTTAGCGGGAGACGCTACGAGCAGTACTTC.

The DNA for the CDR3 is TGCAGCGCCATTAGTGGGGGGGCCTACGAGCAGTACTTC. It specifies CSAISGGAYEQYF. This chain links TRBV29-1 with TRBJ2-7; 7 bases align to TRBD2. This CDR3 region has 13 residues. Germline CDR1 and CDR2: SQVTM and ANQGSEA. V lost 7 bases and J lost 2; bases outside the gene matches: 8.

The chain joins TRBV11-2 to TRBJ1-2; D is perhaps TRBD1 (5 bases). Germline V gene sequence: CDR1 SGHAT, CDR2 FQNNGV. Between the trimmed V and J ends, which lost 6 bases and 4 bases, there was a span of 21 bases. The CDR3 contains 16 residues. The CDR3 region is CASRPLLGQGSYGYTF. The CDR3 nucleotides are TGTGCCAGCAGGCCCCTCCTCGGGCAGGGAAGCTATGGCTACACCTTC.

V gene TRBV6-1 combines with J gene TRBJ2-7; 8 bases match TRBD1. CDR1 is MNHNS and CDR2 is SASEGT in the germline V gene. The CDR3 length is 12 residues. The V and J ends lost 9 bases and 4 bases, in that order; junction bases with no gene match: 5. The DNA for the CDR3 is TGTGCCAGTCCGACAGGGGTTTACGAGCAGTACTTC. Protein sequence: CASPTGVYEQYF.